The entry below gives a single T cell receptor (beta chain) sequence along with its context. At the DNA level, this CDR3 is encoded by other sequences in the same sample as well. This table comes from immunoSEQ multiplex PCR, and its TCRdb copy is limited to in-frame clones, with some not included. This table has approximately 260,000 clones, 80% to 85% appearing once. This sample was taken from a study of blood T cell repertoires in COVID-19. Turning to the study itself: The study drew acute and convalescent COVID-19 samples from the United States, Italy and Spain. In each case, the material was cDNA or gDNA derived from T cells, B-cell-depleted T cells, or PBMCs.

Trimming at V came to 2 bases and at J to 7 bases, leaving 6 bases not matched to a gene. Germline assignment: CDR1 MNHEY and CDR2 SVGAGI. The CDR3 runs to 14 residues. This clonotype originated in a woman aged 55-75 years with active or convalescent COVID-19. The gene calls are TRBV6-5 and TRBJ1-2; TRBD1 matches 8 bases. Sequencing input: peripheral blood. The CDR3 region is CASSYTGQGSGYTF. The CDR3 DNA sequence: TGTGCCAGCAGTTACACTGGACAGGGCAGTGGCTACACCTTC.